Below are 21 T cell receptor beta chains sequenced from a single sample in a study of cytomegalovirus exposure and HLA in healthy donors (dated by TCRdb to about 2017). Library preparation employed the immunoSEQ multiplex PCR assay. For the multiplex PCR, a mixture combining 60 forward primers for TCR Vbeta segments and 13 reverse primers for TCR Jbeta segments was used. What TCRdb holds here is the immuneACCESS table cut down to in-frame rearrangements. Part of the clones is not present; checked against another copy, under half of the missing clones reflect an unresolved V gene, and the others are unexplained. The sample table contains about 170,000 clones; only one count was recorded for 55% to 75% of them. Over 2% of the sample goes to the ten largest clones. The sample consisted of PBMCs. The receptor set was obtained from a human donor in good health.

This clone came up once. This rearrangement joins TRBV10-3 to TRBJ2-2; 14 nucleotides line up with TRBD2. The CDR3 consists of 17 residues. Per germline, CDR1 ENHRY and CDR2 SYGVKD. After removal of 5 bases from V and 6 bases from J, the junction contained 8 bases not matched to a gene. CDR3 region: CAISRGMTSGGAGELFF. The CDR3 coding sequence is TGTGCCATCAGTCGAGGAATGACTAGCGGGGGGGCCGGGGAGCTGTTTTTT.

This chain joins TRBV18 and TRBJ2-2, with 8 bases lining up with TRBD2. V lost 2 bases and J lost 5; bases outside the gene matches: 13. CDR1 is KGHSH and CDR2 is LQKENI in the germline V gene. The CDR3 runs 18 residues. The DNA of the CDR3 is TGTGCCAGCTCACCATGGGGGTTCGTCGTAGCGGGGACCGGGGAGCTGTTTTTT. Protein product: CASSPWGFVVAGTGELFF.

The rearrangement joins TRBV11-2 to TRBJ1-6; 7 nucleotides line up with TRBD1. In germline, CDR1 is SGHAT, CDR2 FQNNGV. V lost 1 base to trimming and J lost 10 bases; unmatched junction nucleotides: 4. CDR3 length: 14 residues. The DNA of the CDR3 is TGTGCCAGCAGCTTAGGAGACAGGGACTCACCCCTCCACTTT. Amino acid sequence: CASSLGDRDSPLHF.

This chain links TRBV29-1 with TRBJ2-1; 14 bases agree with TRBD2. Unmatched junction bases numbered 13, after V lost 4 bases and J lost 8 bases. This CDR3 has 17 amino acids. Germline V lookup: CDR1 SQVTM, CDR2 ANQGSEA. For the CDR3, the DNA is TGCAGCGTTGGGACTAGCGGGGGGTGGTACGGGCGTGATGAGCAGTTCTTC. This sequence encodes CSVGTSGGWYGRDEQFF.

This rearrangement joins TRBV7-3 to TRBJ2-7; D perhaps matches TRBD1 (6 bases). V gave up 4 bases and J gave up 2 bases, with 21 bases separating them. Germline V CDR1 and CDR2: SGHTA, FQGTGA. The CDR3 covers 17 residues. In DNA form, the CDR3 reads TGTGCCAGCAGCTCTAAACATACAGGGAGAAGAGCCTACGAGCAGTACTTC. Its translation: CASSSKHTGRRAYEQYF.

The chain employs TRBV10-1 and TRBJ2-7; a possible D gene is TRBD1 (6 bases). The CDR3 totals 14 residues. Per the germline V gene, CDR1 is WNHNN and CDR2 is SYGVQD (reference sequence). V dropped 2 bases and J dropped 3 bases, with 11 bases sitting between them. The chain's CDR3 is CASSERQDLYEQYF. CDR3 in DNA: TGCGCCAGCAGTGAGAGACAGGACCTCTACGAGCAGTACTTC.

The rearrangement joins TRBV14 to TRBJ2-6, with D uncertain. The CDR3 consists of 14 residues. Germline values: CDR1 SGHDN, CDR2 FVKESK. The germline V and J ends were trimmed by 4 bases and 2 bases, with 6 bases remaining between them. The CDR3 here is CASSLGAGANVLTF. CDR3 bases: TGTGCCAGCAGCCTAGGAGCTGGGGCCAACGTCCTGACTTTC.

This clone appeared a single time. This chain joins TRBV14 and TRBJ2-5; D may be TRBD2 (6 bases). The CDR3 sequence is 12 residues long. V lost 1 base and J lost 8, with 8 bases in between. In germline, CDR1 is SGHDN, CDR2 FVKESK. The CDR3 reads CASSQAGGTQYF. CDR3 nucleotide sequence: TGTGCCAGCAGCCAAGCCGGGGGTACCCAGTACTTC.

This clone is a singleton in its sample. Other DNA sequences in this sample translate to the same CDR3. This chain links TRBV7-6 with TRBJ1-1; D is ambiguous. Germline CDR1 is SGHVS and CDR2 is FNYEAQ. The CDR3 runs to 13 residues. Trimming took off 5 bases at V and 1 base at J, with 8 bases between the two ends. The CDR3 protein is CASSTSENTEAFF. For the CDR3, the DNA is TGTGCCAGCAGCACGTCAGAGAACACTGAAGCTTTCTTT.

This clone was recorded once. The chain has TRBV29-1 and TRBJ1-5, with 10 bases aligning to TRBD1. Germline CDR1 and CDR2: SQVTM and ANQGSEA. The V and J ends lost 5 bases and 2 bases, in that order; junction bases with no gene match: 3. The CDR3 sequence is 14 residues long. DNA of the CDR3: TGCAGCGTTACGACAGGGGGCGGCAATCAGCCCCAGCATTTT. Translating gives CSVTTGGGNQPQHF.

The chain carries TRBV7-2 and TRBJ1-1, with 8 positions matching TRBD1. Trimming took 4 bases from V and 5 from J; bases not matched to a gene: 12. The CDR3 is 16 residues long. CDR1 and CDR2 (germline): SGHTA, FQGNSA. CDR3 in amino acids: CASSSQGAGVGTEAFF. In nucleotides, the CDR3 is TGTGCCAGCAGCTCCCAGGGGGCAGGGGTAGGAACTGAAGCTTTCTTT.

This clone was recorded a few times. The genes are TRBV5-1 and TRBJ1-1, with D unresolved. The CDR3 sequence is 15 residues long. With 4 bases removed from V and 0 bases from J, the gap between germline ends came to 13 bases. The germline V gene encodes CDR1 SGHRS and CDR2 YFSETQ. The CDR3 protein is CASSVNRGLNTEAFF. DNA for the CDR3: TGCGCCAGCAGCGTCAACCGGGGTTTGAACACTGAAGCTTTCTTT.

The V call is TRBV5-1, the J call TRBJ1-2; TRBD1 aligns across 8 bases. Germline trimming cut 0 bases from V and 1 base from J; bases unmatched to any gene: 5. This CDR3 spans 16 amino acids. Looked up from germline, CDR1 is SGHRS and CDR2 is YFSETQ. The CDR3 nucleotides are TGCGCCAGCAGCTTGGGGGGGACAGGACTTAACTATGGCTACACCTTC. Its translation is CASSLGGTGLNYGYTF.

The chain carries TRBV12-5 and TRBJ1-1; tentative D call: TRBD1 (6 bases). The germline V gene encodes CDR1 LGHNT and CDR2 FRNRAP. The CDR3 spans 14 residues. V dropped 2 bases and J dropped 6 bases, with 13 bases sitting between them. Written as DNA, the CDR3 is TGTGCTAGTGGTTTGATAAAGGGGGGGGCTGAAGCTTTCTTT. It yields the protein CASGLIKGGAEAFF.

The rearrangement uses TRBV28 and TRBJ1-2; no reliable D call. Between the trimmed V and J ends, which lost 1 base and 4 bases, there was a span of 10 bases. The CDR3 sequence is 14 residues long. Germline loops: CDR1 MDHEN, CDR2 SYDVKM. As DNA, the CDR3 is TGTGCCAGCAGTTTATCGGTGTTTCCCTATGGCTACACCTTC. It translates to CASSLSVFPYGYTF.

This clone was counted a few times. This chain uses TRBV7-9 with TRBJ2-7; D is unresolved. The CDR3 contains 11 residues. Trimming pared 1 base from V and 7 bases from J, leaving 5 bases between. Germline CDR1 reads SEHNR; CDR2 reads FQNEAQ (reference sequence). The CDR3: CASSLDREQYF. The CDR3, as DNA: TGTGCCAGCAGCTTAGATCGGGAGCAGTACTTC. Combining the CDR3 with reference TRBV7-9 and TRBJ2-7 gives the whole variable domain DTGVSQNPRHKITKRGQNVTFRCDPISEHNRLYWYRQTLGQGPEFLTYFQNEAQLEKSRLLSDRFSAERPKGSFSTLEIQRTEQGDSAMYLCASSLDREQYFGPGTRLTVT.

This sequence joins TRBV5-3 and TRBJ2-1, with 13 bases matching TRBD2. TRBV5-3 is recorded as an ORF, its role being uncertain. The CDR3 runs 17 residues. The V segment lost 0 bases and the J segment 8 bases; nucleotides outside the gene matches: 8. The CDR3 loop is CARSLVTSGGASHEQFF. CDR3 in DNA: TGTGCCAGAAGCTTGGTTACTAGCGGGGGGGCAAGCCATGAGCAGTTCTTC.

This clone has a single count. This chain joins TRBV4-1 and TRBJ2-6, with 8 bases matching TRBD1. CDR1 and CDR2 (germline): MGHRA, YSYEKL. J was trimmed by 1 base and V by 5 bases; bases with no gene match: 7. The CDR3 runs to 17 residues. CDR3 loop: CASSAGQALSGANVLTF. The CDR3 coding sequence is TGCGCCAGCAGCGCGGGACAGGCCCTTTCTGGGGCCAACGTCCTGACTTTC.

The chain is built from TRBV28 and TRBJ2-5; TRBD2 matches 10 bases. The CDR3 runs to 16 residues. Germline assignment: CDR1 MDHEN and CDR2 SYDVKM. J lost 2 bases, V lost 8 bases, and 11 bases had no gene match. The DNA for the CDR3 is TGTGCCAGCTCGCTCCATCGGACTAGCGGACAAGAGACCCAGTACTTC. This gives the protein CASSLHRTSGQETQYF. The full variable domain, its missing parts supplied by reference TRBV28 and TRBJ2-5, is DVKVTQSSRYLVKRTGEKVFLECVQDMDHENMFWYRQDPGLGLRLIYFSYDVKMKEKGDIPEGYSVSREKKERFSLILESASTNQTSMYLCASSLHRTSGQETQYFGPGTRLLVL.

CDR3 in DNA: TGTGCCAGCAGCGCCGGGCCGGACAGGTCCCAAGCTTTCTTT. This translates into CASSAGPDRSQAFF. The chain recombines TRBV9 with TRBJ1-1; 7 bases align to TRBD1. Germline V gives CDR1 SGDLS, CDR2 YYNGEE. V shed 3 bases, J shed 9 bases, and the junction held 11 bases outside the gene matches. This CDR3 comprises 14 residues.

The rearrangement links TRBV6-1 to TRBJ2-7; D is undetermined. CDR3 size: 17 residues. With 1 base removed from V and 0 bases from J, the gap between germline ends came to 16 bases. The germline V gene encodes CDR1 MNHNS and CDR2 SASEGT. This chain's CDR3 is CASSEDRSRSSSYEQYF. CDR3 nucleotide sequence: TGTGCCAGCAGTGAAGACCGATCCCGCTCGAGCTCCTACGAGCAGTACTTC.